This entry concerns a single TCR beta chain. Antigen unknown. Germline CDR1 MNHEY, CDR2 SVGAGI. V gave up 5 bases and J gave up 3 bases, with 8 bases separating them. CDR3 size: 12 residues. The record originates from a study of T cell responses to AZD1222 COVID-19 vaccine. Measured with immunoSEQ multiplex PCR; TCRdb has only the in-frame clones, and not every one. The sample records about 160,000 clones, 90% being singletons. Study observations and caveats: Repertoire samples came only from after the peak T cell response.

This TCR came from an adult who received the AZD1222 COVID-19 vaccine. V is TRBV6-5 and J is TRBJ2-7; D gene uncertain. Sequences were derived from peripheral blood, sampled 28 days after the second AZD1222 dose. CDR3 coding DNA: TGTGCCAGCAGTCTTCGGAACTACGAGCAGTACTTC. Protein sequence: CASSLRNYEQYF.